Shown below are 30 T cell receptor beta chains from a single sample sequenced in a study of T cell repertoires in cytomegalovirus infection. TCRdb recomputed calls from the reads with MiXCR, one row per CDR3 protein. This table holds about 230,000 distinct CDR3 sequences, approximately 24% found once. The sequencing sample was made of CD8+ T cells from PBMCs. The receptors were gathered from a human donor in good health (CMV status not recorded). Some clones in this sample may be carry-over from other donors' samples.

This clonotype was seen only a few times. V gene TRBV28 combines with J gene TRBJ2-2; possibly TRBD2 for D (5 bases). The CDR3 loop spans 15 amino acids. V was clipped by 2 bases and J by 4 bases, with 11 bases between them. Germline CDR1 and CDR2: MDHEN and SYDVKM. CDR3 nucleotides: TGTGCCAGCAGTTTACTGGTTCGGGGCACCGGGGAGCTGTTTTTT. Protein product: CASSLLVRGTGELFF. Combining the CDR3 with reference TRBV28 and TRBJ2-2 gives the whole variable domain DVKVTQSSRYLVKRTGEKVFLECVQDMDHENMFWYRQDPGLGLRLIYFSYDVKMKEKGDIPEGYSVSREKKERFSLILESASTNQTSMYLCASSLLVRGTGELFFGEGSRLTVL.

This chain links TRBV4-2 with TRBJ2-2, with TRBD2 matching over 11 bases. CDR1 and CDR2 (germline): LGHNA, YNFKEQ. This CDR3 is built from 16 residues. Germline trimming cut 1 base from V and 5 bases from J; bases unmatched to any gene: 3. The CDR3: CASSQASSGGTGELFF. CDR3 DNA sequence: TGTGCCAGCAGCCAAGCCTCTAGCGGGGGGACCGGGGAGCTGTTTTTT.

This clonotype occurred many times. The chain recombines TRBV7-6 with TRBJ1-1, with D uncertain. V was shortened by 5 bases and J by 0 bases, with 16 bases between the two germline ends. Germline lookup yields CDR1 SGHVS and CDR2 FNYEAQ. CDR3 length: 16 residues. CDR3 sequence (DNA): TGTGCCAGCAGCATTCTCGGGGAGGATATGAACACTGAAGCTTTCTTT. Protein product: CASSILGEDMNTEAFF.

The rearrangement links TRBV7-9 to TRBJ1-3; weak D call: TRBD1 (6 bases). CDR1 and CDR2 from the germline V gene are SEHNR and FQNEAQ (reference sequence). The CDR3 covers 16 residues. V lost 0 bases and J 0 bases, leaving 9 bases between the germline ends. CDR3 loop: CASSLADSVSGNTIYF. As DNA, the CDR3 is TGTGCCAGCAGCTTAGCGGACAGTGTCTCTGGAAACACCATATATTTT. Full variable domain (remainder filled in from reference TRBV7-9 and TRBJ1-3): DTGVSQNPRHKITKRGQNVTFRCDPISEHNRLYWYRQTLGQGPEFLTYFQNEAQLEKSRLLSDRFSAERPKGSFSTLEIQRTEQGDSAMYLCASSLADSVSGNTIYFGEGSWLTVV.

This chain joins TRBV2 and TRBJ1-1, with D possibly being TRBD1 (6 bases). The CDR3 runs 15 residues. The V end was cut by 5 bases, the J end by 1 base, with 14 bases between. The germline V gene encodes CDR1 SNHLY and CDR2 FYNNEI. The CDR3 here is CASSPLTGRNTEAFF. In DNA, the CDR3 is TGTGCCAGCAGTCCACTGACAGGCAGGAACACTGAAGCTTTCTTT.

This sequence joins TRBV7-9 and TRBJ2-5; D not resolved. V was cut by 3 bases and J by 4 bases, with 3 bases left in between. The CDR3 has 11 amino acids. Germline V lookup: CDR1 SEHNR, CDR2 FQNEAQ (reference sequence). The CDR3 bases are TGTGCCAGCAGCTTTTCAGAGACCCAGTACTTC. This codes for CASSFSETQYF.

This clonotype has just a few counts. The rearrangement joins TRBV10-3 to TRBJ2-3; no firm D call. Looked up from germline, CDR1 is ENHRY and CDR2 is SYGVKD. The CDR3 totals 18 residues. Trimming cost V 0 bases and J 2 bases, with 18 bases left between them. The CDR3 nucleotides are TGTGCCATCAGTGAGTCCAGATTTATAACACCCGACACAGATACGCAGTATTTT. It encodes CAISESRFITPDTDTQYF.

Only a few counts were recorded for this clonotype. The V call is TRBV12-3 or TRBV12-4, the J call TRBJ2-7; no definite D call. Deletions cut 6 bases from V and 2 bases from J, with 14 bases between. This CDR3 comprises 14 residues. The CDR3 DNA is TGTGCCAGCAGCCCCCAGCTAGTCCCCTACGAGCAGTACTTC. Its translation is CASSPQLVPYEQYF.

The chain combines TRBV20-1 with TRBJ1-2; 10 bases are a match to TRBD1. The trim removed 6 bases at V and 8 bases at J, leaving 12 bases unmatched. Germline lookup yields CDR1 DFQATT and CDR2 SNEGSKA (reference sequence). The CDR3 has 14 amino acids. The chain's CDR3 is CSADLGQGIGGYTF. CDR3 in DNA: TGCAGTGCGGACTTGGGACAGGGGATAGGAGGCTACACCTTC.

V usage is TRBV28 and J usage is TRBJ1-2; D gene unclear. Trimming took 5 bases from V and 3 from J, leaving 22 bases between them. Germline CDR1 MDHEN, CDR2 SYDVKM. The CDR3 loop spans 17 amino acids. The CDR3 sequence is CASSPGWVKEVDYGYTF. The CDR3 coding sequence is TGTGCCAGCAGTCCAGGCTGGGTCAAGGAGGTAGACTATGGCTACACCTTC.

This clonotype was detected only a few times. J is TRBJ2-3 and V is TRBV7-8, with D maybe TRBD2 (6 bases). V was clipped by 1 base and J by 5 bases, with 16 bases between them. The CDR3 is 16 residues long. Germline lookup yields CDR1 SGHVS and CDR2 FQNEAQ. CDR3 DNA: TGTGCCAGCAGCTTAGAGGCGGGCGGGACGCTAGATACGCAGTATTTT. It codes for CASSLEAGGTLDTQYF.

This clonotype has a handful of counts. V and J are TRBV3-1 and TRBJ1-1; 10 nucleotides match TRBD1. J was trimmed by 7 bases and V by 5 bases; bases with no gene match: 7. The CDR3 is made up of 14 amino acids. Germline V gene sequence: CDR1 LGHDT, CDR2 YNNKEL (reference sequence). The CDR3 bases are TGTGCCAGCAGCGACCGACAGGGGGCTGTTGAAGCTTTCTTT. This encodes CASSDRQGAVEAFF.

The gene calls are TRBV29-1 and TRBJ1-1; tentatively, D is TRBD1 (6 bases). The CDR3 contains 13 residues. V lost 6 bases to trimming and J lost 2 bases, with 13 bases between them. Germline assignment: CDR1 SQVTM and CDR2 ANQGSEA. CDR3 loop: CSVETGFNTEAFF. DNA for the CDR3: TGCAGCGTAGAGACAGGTTTTAACACTGAAGCTTTCTTT.

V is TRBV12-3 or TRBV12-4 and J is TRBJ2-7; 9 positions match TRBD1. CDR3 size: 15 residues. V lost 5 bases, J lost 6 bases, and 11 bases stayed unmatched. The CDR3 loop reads CASSGDRVPFREQYF. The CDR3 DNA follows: TGTGCCAGCAGTGGGGACAGGGTACCCTTTCGCGAGCAGTACTTC.

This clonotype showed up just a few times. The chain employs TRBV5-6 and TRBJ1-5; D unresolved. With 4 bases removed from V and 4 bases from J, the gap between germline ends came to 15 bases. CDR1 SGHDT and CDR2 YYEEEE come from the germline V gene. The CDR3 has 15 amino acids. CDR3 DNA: TGTGCCAGCAGCCCCTTCGGGATGGGTAATCAGCCCCAGCATTTT. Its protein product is CASSPFGMGNQPQHF.

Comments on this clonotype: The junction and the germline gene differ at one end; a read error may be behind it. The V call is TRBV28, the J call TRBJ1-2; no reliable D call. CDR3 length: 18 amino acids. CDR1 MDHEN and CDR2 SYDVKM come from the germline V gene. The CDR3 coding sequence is TGTGCCGGCAGCATCTCTTGGGGAGGCGGGGTTGGGGACTATGGCTACACCTTC. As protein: CAGSISWGGGVGDYGYTF.

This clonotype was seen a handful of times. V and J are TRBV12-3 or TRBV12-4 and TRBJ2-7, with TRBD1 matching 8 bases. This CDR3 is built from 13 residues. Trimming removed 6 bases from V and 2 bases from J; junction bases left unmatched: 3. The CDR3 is CASRETGAYEQYF. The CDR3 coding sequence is TGTGCCAGCAGAGAGACAGGGGCCTACGAGCAGTACTTC.

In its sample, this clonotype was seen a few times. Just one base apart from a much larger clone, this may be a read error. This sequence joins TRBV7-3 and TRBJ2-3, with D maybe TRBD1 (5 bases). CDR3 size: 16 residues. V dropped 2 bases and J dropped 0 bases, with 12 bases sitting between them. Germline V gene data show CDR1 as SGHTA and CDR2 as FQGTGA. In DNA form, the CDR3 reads TGTGCCAGCAGCTTATACAGGTTGTCGAGCACAGATACGCAGTATTTT. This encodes CASSLYRLSSTDTQYF. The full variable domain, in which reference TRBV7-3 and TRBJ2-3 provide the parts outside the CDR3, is GAGVSQTPSNKVTEKGKYVELRCDPISGHTALYWYRQSLGQGPEFLIYFQGTGAADDSGLPNDRFFAVRPEGSVSTLKIQRTERGDSAVYLCASSLYRLSSTDTQYFGPGTRLTVL.

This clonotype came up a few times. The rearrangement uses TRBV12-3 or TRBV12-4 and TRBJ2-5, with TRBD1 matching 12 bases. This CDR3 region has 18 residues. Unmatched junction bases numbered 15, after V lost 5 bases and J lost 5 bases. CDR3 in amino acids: CASSSFPNGTGGGETQYF. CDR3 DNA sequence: TGTGCCAGCAGTAGCTTCCCAAATGGGACAGGGGGCGGGGAGACCCAGTACTTC.

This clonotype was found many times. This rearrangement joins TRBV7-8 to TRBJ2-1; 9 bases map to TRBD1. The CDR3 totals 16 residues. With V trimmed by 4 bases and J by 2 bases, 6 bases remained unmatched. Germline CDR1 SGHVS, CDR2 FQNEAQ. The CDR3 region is CASSYWTGVTYNEQFF. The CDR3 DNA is TGTGCCAGCAGCTACTGGACAGGGGTTACCTACAATGAGCAGTTCTTC.

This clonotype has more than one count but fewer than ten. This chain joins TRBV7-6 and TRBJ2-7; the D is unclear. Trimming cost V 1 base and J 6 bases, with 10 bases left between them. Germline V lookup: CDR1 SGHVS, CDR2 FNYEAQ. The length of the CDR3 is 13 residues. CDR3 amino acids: CASSLEGSTEQYF. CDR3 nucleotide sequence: TGTGCCAGCAGCTTAGAGGGCTCCACCGAGCAGTACTTC.

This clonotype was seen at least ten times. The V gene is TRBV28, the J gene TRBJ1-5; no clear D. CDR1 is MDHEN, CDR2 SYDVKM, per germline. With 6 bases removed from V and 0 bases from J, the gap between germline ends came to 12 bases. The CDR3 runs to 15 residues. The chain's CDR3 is CASRPTAYSNQPQHF. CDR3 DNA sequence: TGTGCCAGCAGGCCCACAGCATATAGCAATCAGCCCCAGCATTTT.

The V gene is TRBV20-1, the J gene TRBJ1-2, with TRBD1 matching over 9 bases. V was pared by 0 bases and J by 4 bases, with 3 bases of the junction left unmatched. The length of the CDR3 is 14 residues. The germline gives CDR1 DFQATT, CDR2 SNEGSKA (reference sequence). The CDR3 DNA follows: TGCAGTGCTAGAGACGGGGACAGGGTCTATGGCTACACCTTC. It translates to CSARDGDRVYGYTF.

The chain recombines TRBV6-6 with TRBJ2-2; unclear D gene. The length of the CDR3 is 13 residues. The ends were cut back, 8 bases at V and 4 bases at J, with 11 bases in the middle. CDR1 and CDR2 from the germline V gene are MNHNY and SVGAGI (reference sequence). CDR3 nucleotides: TGTGCCAGCCCTCAGGAATCCACCGGGGAGCTGTTTTTT. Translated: CASPQESTGELFF.

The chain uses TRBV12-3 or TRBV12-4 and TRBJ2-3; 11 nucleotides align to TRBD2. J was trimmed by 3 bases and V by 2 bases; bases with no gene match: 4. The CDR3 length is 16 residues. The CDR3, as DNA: TGTGCCAGCAGTTTATGGCTAGCGGGGGGTACAGATACGCAGTATTTT. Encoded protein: CASSLWLAGGTDTQYF.

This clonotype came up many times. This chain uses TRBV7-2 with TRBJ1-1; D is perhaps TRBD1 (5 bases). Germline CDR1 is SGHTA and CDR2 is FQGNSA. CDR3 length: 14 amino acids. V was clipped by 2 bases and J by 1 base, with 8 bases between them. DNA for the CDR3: TGTGCCAGCAGCTTAAGGGGAGAGAACACTGAAGCTTTCTTT. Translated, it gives CASSLRGENTEAFF.

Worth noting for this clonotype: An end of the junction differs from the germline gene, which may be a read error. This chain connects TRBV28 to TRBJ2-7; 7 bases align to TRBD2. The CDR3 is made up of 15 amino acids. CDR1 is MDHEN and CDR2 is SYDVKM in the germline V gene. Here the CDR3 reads CANSPPPGGYKEQYF. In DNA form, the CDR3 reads TGTGCCAACAGTCCCCCGCCGGGGGGATACAAAGAGCAGTACTTC.

This chain's CDR3 is CASSYSRDAFF. The CDR3 DNA reads TGTGCCAGCAGTTACTCGAGGGATGCTTTCTTT. The chain recombines TRBV6-2 or TRBV6-3 with TRBJ1-1; D unclear. This CDR3 region has 11 residues. Germline-derived CDR1 and CDR2 are MNHEY and SVGEGT. V gave up 0 bases and J gave up 11 bases, with 7 bases separating them.

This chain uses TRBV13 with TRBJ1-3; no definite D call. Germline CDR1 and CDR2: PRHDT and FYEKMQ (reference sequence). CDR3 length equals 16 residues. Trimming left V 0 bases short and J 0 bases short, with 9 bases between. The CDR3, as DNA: TGTGCCAGCAGCTTAGGCCCGGAGCCCTCTGGAAACACCATATATTTT. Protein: CASSLGPEPSGNTIYF. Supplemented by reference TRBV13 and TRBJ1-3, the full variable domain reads AAGVIQSPRHLIKEKRETATLKCYPIPRHDTVYWYQQGPGQDPQFLISFYEKMQSDKGSIPDRFSAQQFSDYHSELNMSSLELGDSALYFCASSLGPEPSGNTIYFGEGSWLTVV.

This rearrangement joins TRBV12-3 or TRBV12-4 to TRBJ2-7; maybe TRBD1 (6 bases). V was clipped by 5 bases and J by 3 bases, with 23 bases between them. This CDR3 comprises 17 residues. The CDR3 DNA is TGTGCCAGCAGTCTGTTTTATCGGACAGCCCCGAGCTACGAGCAGTACTTC. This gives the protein CASSLFYRTAPSYEQYF.